The rows below give T cell receptor beta chains drawn from one sample of a study of cytomegalovirus exposure and HLA in healthy donors. The assay was immunoSEQ multiplex PCR, and TCRdb's table has in-frame clones only and misses some. In the table there are tens of thousands of clones, 80% of which are singletons. Source material: PBMCs. The receptors originated from a woman aged 35 to 49 in good health and CMV-seronegative. Each CDR3 is given with its conserved first and last residue. The order of the fields is J gene, V gene, CDR3 protein.

j_call: TRBJ2-7; v_call: TRBV19; cdr3_aa: CASSADSPYEQYF
j_call: TRBJ1-2; v_call: TRBV27; cdr3_aa: CASSPLWGPGNYGYTF
j_call: TRBJ2-3; v_call: TRBV5-8; cdr3_aa: CASSLVPNTDTQYF
j_call: TRBJ2-7; v_call: TRBV10-3; cdr3_aa: CAISSNYEQYF
j_call: TRBJ2-1; v_call: TRBV21-1; cdr3_aa: CASSNPPGLSYNEQFF
j_call: TRBJ2-5; v_call: TRBV5-1; cdr3_aa: CASSYLGTEQETQYF
j_call: TRBJ2-5; v_call: TRBV10-1; cdr3_aa: CASSSRGQETQYF
j_call: TRBJ2-1; v_call: TRBV5-1; cdr3_aa: CASSLGTSGAYEQFF
j_call: TRBJ1-2; v_call: TRBV19; cdr3_aa: CASSIGQGYGYTF
j_call: TRBJ2-5; v_call: TRBV25-1; cdr3_aa: CASRAKETQYF
j_call: TRBJ2-7; v_call: TRBV2; cdr3_aa: CASMGGNSYEQYF
j_call: TRBJ2-7; v_call: TRBV27; cdr3_aa: CASSLSGQGAYEQYF
j_call: TRBJ2-1; v_call: TRBV5-1; cdr3_aa: CASSSGTSVNNEQFF
j_call: TRBJ2-1; v_call: TRBV27; cdr3_aa: CASSPSGLAGYEQFF
j_call: TRBJ1-2; v_call: TRBV6-1; cdr3_aa: CASSDFGGTNYGYTF
j_call: TRBJ2-5; v_call: TRBV28; cdr3_aa: CASSLRSGGLTQYF
j_call: TRBJ1-1; v_call: TRBV7-9; cdr3_aa: CASSLAGSRGLSEAFF
j_call: TRBJ1-1; v_call: TRBV5-1; cdr3_aa: CASSRDGQENTEAFF
j_call: TRBJ1-5; v_call: TRBV28; cdr3_aa: CASSLWQGNNQPQHF
j_call: TRBJ2-1; v_call: TRBV5-1; cdr3_aa: CASSSGLAGVNEQFF
j_call: TRBJ2-1; v_call: TRBV28; cdr3_aa: CASSPLAGGPSYNEQFF
j_call: TRBJ1-3; v_call: TRBV5-6; cdr3_aa: CASSKDSSGNTIYF
j_call: TRBJ1-4; v_call: TRBV30; cdr3_aa: CAWSDHGGQRNEKLFF
j_call: TRBJ1-5; v_call: TRBV6-5; cdr3_aa: CASGGGPNQPQHF
j_call: TRBJ2-7; v_call: TRBV28; cdr3_aa: CASKASYEQYF
j_call: TRBJ2-1; v_call: TRBV7-2; cdr3_aa: CASSPGLAGAIRLFF
j_call: TRBJ1-5; v_call: TRBV6-5; cdr3_aa: CASSLTTTGGNQPQHF
j_call: TRBJ2-2; v_call: TRBV28; cdr3_aa: CASSSSGINTGELFF
j_call: TRBJ2-7; v_call: TRBV14; cdr3_aa: CASSQLARKYEQYF
j_call: TRBJ1-2; v_call: TRBV6-1; cdr3_aa: CASSETGSYGYTF
j_call: TRBJ2-7; v_call: TRBV14; cdr3_aa: CASSLRGQGVPYEQYF
j_call: TRBJ2-3; v_call: TRBV28; cdr3_aa: CASSPRTSGSLDTQYF
j_call: TRBJ2-1; v_call: TRBV7-3; cdr3_aa: CASSLKSGDYNEQFF